What follows is one TCR beta chain and its context. This clonotype has ten or more counts. Its antigen specificity is not known. No qualities accompany the bases; no much larger clone lies one base away. The sample is drawn from a study of T-cell reconstitution after alpha-beta-depleted transplantation in children (dated by TCRdb to 2016 to 2017). About the full investigation: The study quantitatively tracked T-cell immune reconstitution after TCRalphabeta/CD19-depleted allogeneic hematopoietic cell transplantation in children using TCR repertoire profiling.

Libraries were built with PCR. Data came from an Illumina HiSeq 2500. To normalize quantification of the TCRbeta repertoire, the TCR libraries were built with molecular barcoding that relied on unique molecular identifiers. The public reads were reprocessed in TCRdb via fastp at Q25 and MiXCR, keeping in-frame beta chains. Here each entry gathers all rows of one CDR3 protein and keeps the most common genes and DNA. The table for this sample lists around 240,000 distinct CDR3 sequences; 7.5% to 10% of them were counted only once. The top ten constitute 5% to 6% of the sample. There are 12 amino acids in the CDR3, from cysteine to phenylalanine inclusive. CDR3 DNA only is kept here, 36 bases in frame from base 1. At the junction V is shortened by 6 bases and J by 7 bases, with 7 bases in between. The CDR1 and CDR2 encoded by the germline V gene are MNHNS and SASEGT.

The starting material was PBMCs from the stem cell graft donor, obtained from the stem cell graft. Recombination joined TRBV6-1 with TRBJ1-6; the D gene assignment is ambiguous. The receptor comes from a human donor who donated a stem cell graft to a child with SCID. CDR3 protein: CASRPSNSPLHF. The sequenced DNA: TGTGCCAGCAGGCCTAGCAATTCACCCCTCCACTTT.